The sequence of this TCR beta chain was determined in a study of CD8+CD57+ T cells in acquired aplastic anemia. General study points: Patients and controls had CD8+ Simpson's diversity values that were not significantly distinct. Some 29 shared CD8+ CDR3s appeared highly expressed within patients' immunodominant clones.

The use of genomic DNA as template underpinned the TCR beta VDJ and CDR3 profiling. TCRdb redid the calling of the reads with MiXCR, one entry per CDR3 protein. The table shows about 180,000 distinct CDR3 sequences, with nearly 65% occurring only once. By flow cytometry, patients selected for sequencing had shown an expansion of CD8+CD57+ cells. Patients, without exception, had severe acquired aplastic anemia. Patients had received no therapy at the time of blood sampling. As to this clonotype: The antigen is not known.

The V end was cut by 0 bases, the J end by 4 bases, with 10 bases between. The CDR3 extends over 15 amino acids. Germline V gene sequence: CDR1 SEHNR, CDR2 FQNEAQ (reference sequence). The sample comprised sorted CD4+, CD8+, or CD8+CD57+ T cells (not recorded which) from PBMCs. V and J are TRBV7-9 and TRBJ1-5, with D unclear. The TCR sequence derives from a human donor with aplastic anemia. The CDR3 loop is CASSLARLGNQPQHF. As DNA, the CDR3 is TGTGCCAGCAGCTTAGCGAGGTTAGGGAATCAGCCCCAGCATTTT.